The subject of this entry is one TCR beta chain. Here immunoSEQ multiplex PCR was the method, and the copy in TCRdb shows in-frame clones only, minus some. The profile shows approximately 1,500,000 clones, roughly 97% of them singletons. This entry comes from a study of shared clonotypes between healthy human individuals. Study-level information: Per donor, three plates held CD4 naive cells, three held CD4 memory, two held CD8 naive and one held CD8 memory.

Trimming removed 3 bases from V and 0 bases from J, with 9 bases in between. There are 14 residues in the CDR3. Germline V CDR1 and CDR2: SQVTM, ANQGSEA. The origin of this receptor is a man aged 25 to 40 in good health. Sequencing used naive CD4+ T cells sorted from blood. Noted subset: CD45RA+ positively selected. The V and J genes are TRBV29-1 and TRBJ1-3; D is ambiguous. Here the CDR3 DNA reads TGCAGCGTTGATAGTACGGGCTCTGGAAACACCATATATTTT. Encoded protein: CSVDSTGSGNTIYF.